This T cell receptor beta chain was identified in a study of spatial heterogeneity in lung cancer. Study as a whole: Raw reads contained each unique TCR and UMI combination more than ten times on average. Study-wide points: Circulating ubiquitous expanded tumor TCRs were observed more frequently at resection than at follow-up.

Germline CDR1 is SGHTA and CDR2 is FQGNSA. The CDR3 totals 15 residues. The germline V and J ends were trimmed by 3 bases and 2 bases, with 11 bases remaining between them. The library protocol tagged each TCR cDNA with a unique molecular identifier. TCRdb re-called the 5' RACE reads with MiXCR, one entry per CDR3 protein. The sample holds tens of thousands of distinct CDR3 sequences, about 12% seen once. In its sample, this clonotype was seen many times. The antigen is undetermined. The time point denotes: sample taken at primary tumor resection. Unsorted whole RNA samples from tumor, nontumor lung or frozen PBMC were sequenced. The donors comprised about 74 untreated early-stage non-small cell lung cancer patients.

Material: PBMCs, obtained at surgery. This chain connects TRBV7-2 to TRBJ1-5; no reliable D call. The receptor's source is a male donor with early-stage non-small cell lung cancer. The CDR3 DNA follows: TGTGCCAGCAGCTTGAGGACCTGGGGCAATCAGCCCCAGCATTTT. This sequence encodes CASSLRTWGNQPQHF.